This T cell receptor (beta chain) was identified in a study of CD8 T cells in ankylosing spondylitis. Study-level points and caveats: CD8+ disease-linked clones were present at relatively low frequencies in blood. Typical of ankylosing spondylitis blood, it appeared, was a TCR beta motif of roughly eight highly homologous variants. The clones that were linked to disease were reported to be significantly enriched in matched synovial fluid samples from ankylosing spondylitis patients.

The CDR3 length is 13 residues. CDR1 and CDR2 from the germline V gene are SQVTM and ANQGSEA. Trimming cost V 6 bases and J 2 bases, with 13 bases left between them. Quantitative molecular-barcoded 5'-RACE generated the TCR beta libraries. TCRdb re-called the 5' RACE reads through MiXCR, storing one row per CDR3 protein. Of 150,000 to 200,000 distinct CDR3 sequences in the sample, 13% were seen once. As to this clonotype: The antigen remains unidentified.

The sequencing input was blood, either unsorted or a sorted T cell fraction (not recorded which). This chain joins TRBV29-1 and TRBJ2-5; D may match TRBD1 or TRBD2 (5 bases each). The sequence derives from a female donor with ankylosing spondylitis or in good health (not recorded which). CDR3 sequence reads: CSVRRDGQETQYF. For the CDR3, the DNA is TGCAGCGTGCGCCGGGACGGACAAGAGACCCAGTACTTC.